These T cell receptor beta chains were read from a single sample in a study of beta chain features in type 1 diabetes. TCRdb's copy holds only in-frame clones and misses some; the assay was immunoSEQ multiplex PCR. Of hundreds of thousands of clones listed, over 13% were seen once; the top ten hold 0.035% to 0.04%. The sample comprised naive CD4+ T cells from blood. Source of these receptors: a man aged 18-30 years with type 1 diabetes. Each CDR3 is given with its conserved first and last residue. A D gene is named only where the DNA matches it firmly. Expanded clones get a size class; other rows say once, few or many, or leave the size out.

j_call: TRBJ2-3
clone_size: -
v_call: TRBV5-1
d_call: TRBD1
cdr3_aa: CASSLGPQGAGDTQYF
cdr3_nt: TGCGCCAGCAGCTTGGGTCCGCAGGGGGCCGGAGATACGCAGTATTTT

j_call: TRBJ2-3
clone_size: -
v_call: TRBV25-1
d_call: TRBD2
cdr3_aa: CASSEWTRGGMDTQYF
cdr3_nt: TGTGCCAGCAGTGAATGGACTAGAGGAGGGATGGATACGCAGTATTTT

j_call: TRBJ2-3
clone_size: few
v_call: TRBV7-9
d_call: -
cdr3_aa: CASSLLSGSVPDTQYF
cdr3_nt: TGTGCCAGCAGCTTACTGTCCGGTTCAGTCCCAGATACGCAGTATTTT

j_call: TRBJ1-1
clone_size: few
v_call: TRBV7-9
d_call: -
cdr3_aa: CASSFNLGNTEAFF
cdr3_nt: TGTGCCAGCAGCTTTAACCTTGGGAACACTGAAGCTTTCTTT

j_call: TRBJ1-4
clone_size: -
v_call: TRBV14
d_call: -
cdr3_aa: CASSQVQGGKLFF
cdr3_nt: TGTGCCAGCAGCCAAGTACAGGGCGGAAAACTGTTTTTT

j_call: TRBJ2-3
clone_size: -
v_call: TRBV7-2
d_call: TRBD2
cdr3_aa: CASSYLLAGKGTDTQYF
cdr3_nt: TGTGCCAGCAGTTATCTTCTAGCGGGTAAAGGCACAGATACGCAGTATTTT

j_call: TRBJ2-1
clone_size: -
v_call: TRBV6-5
d_call: -
cdr3_aa: CASFTKNEQFF
cdr3_nt: TGTGCCAGCTTCACCAAGAATGAGCAGTTCTTC

j_call: TRBJ1-1
clone_size: -
v_call: TRBV27
d_call: -
cdr3_aa: CASSLTEGTEAFF
cdr3_nt: TGTGCCAGCAGTTTAACGGAGGGCACTGAAGCTTTCTTT

j_call: TRBJ1-2
clone_size: -
v_call: TRBV30
d_call: TRBD1
cdr3_aa: CAWSVGGTGAGYTF
cdr3_nt: TGTGCCTGGAGTGTTGGTGGGACAGGGGCTGGCTACACCTTC

j_call: TRBJ2-6
clone_size: few
v_call: TRBV4-1
d_call: -
cdr3_aa: CASSQAQVYSGANVLTF
cdr3_nt: TGCGCCAGCAGCCAAGCACAGGTATACTCTGGGGCCAACGTCCTGACTTTC

j_call: TRBJ2-7
clone_size: few
v_call: TRBV18
d_call: TRBD1
cdr3_aa: CASSPKRGLYEQYF
cdr3_nt: TGTGCCAGCTCACCGAAAAGGGGGCTATACGAGCAGTACTTC

j_call: TRBJ1-3
clone_size: few
v_call: TRBV7-2
d_call: -
cdr3_aa: CASRPQGAPGNTIYF
cdr3_nt: TGTGCCAGCAGACCACAGGGAGCTCCTGGAAACACCATATATTTT

j_call: TRBJ2-1
clone_size: -
v_call: TRBV9
d_call: -
cdr3_aa: CASTIGGGDYPNEQFF
cdr3_nt: TGTGCCAGCACCATAGGGGGTGGGGACTACCCGAATGAGCAGTTCTTC

j_call: TRBJ2-2
clone_size: few
v_call: TRBV6-6
d_call: -
cdr3_aa: CASTASDTGELFF
cdr3_nt: TGTGCCAGCACCGCGAGCGACACCGGGGAGCTGTTTTTT

j_call: TRBJ2-2
clone_size: few
v_call: TRBV5-6
d_call: -
cdr3_aa: CASSLRQGSRTGELFF
cdr3_nt: TGTGCCAGCAGCTTACGGCAGGGTTCGCGCACCGGGGAGCTGTTTTTT

j_call: TRBJ2-1
clone_size: -
v_call: TRBV7-2
d_call: -
cdr3_aa: CASTHGDIEQFF
cdr3_nt: TGTGCCAGCACCCATGGGGACATTGAGCAGTTCTTC

j_call: TRBJ1-3
clone_size: -
v_call: TRBV7-9
d_call: TRBD1
cdr3_aa: CASSLSQRGTAGNTIYF
cdr3_nt: TGTGCCAGCAGCTTAAGTCAGCGGGGGACAGCTGGAAACACCATATATTTT

j_call: TRBJ1-5
clone_size: -
v_call: TRBV5-6
d_call: -
cdr3_aa: CASSLEGTQPQHF
cdr3_nt: TGTGCCAGCAGCTTGGAGGGGACTCAGCCCCAGCATTTT

j_call: TRBJ2-3
clone_size: -
v_call: TRBV30
d_call: TRBD2
cdr3_aa: CAWTSGTSTSTDTQYF
cdr3_nt: TGTGCCTGGACTAGCGGGACTTCGACTAGCACAGATACGCAGTATTTT

j_call: TRBJ1-2
clone_size: few
v_call: TRBV14
d_call: TRBD1
cdr3_aa: CASSQGRRGTATF
cdr3_nt: TGTGCCAGCAGCCAAGGCCGGCGGGGGACAGCCACCTTC

j_call: TRBJ2-1
clone_size: few
v_call: TRBV30
d_call: -
cdr3_aa: CAWGVGPEQFF
cdr3_nt: TGTGCCTGGGGAGTGGGACCCGAGCAGTTCTTC

j_call: TRBJ1-3
clone_size: -
v_call: TRBV13
d_call: -
cdr3_aa: CASSLGRPSGNTIYF
cdr3_nt: TGTGCCAGCAGCTTAGGCAGGCCCTCTGGAAACACCATATATTTT